Given below is one T cell receptor (beta chain) in context. Its antigen is still unknown. Produced via immunoSEQ multiplex PCR; TCRdb's table is partial and in-frame only. The data hold about 88,000 clones, with about 94% observed a single time. This entry comes from a study of graft-versus-host responses after intestinal transplantation. About the research overall: Following induction with anti-thymocyte globulin, all recipients were given tacrolimus and steroids for about three years. Findings and caveats of the study: Present in recipient marrow, GvH clones included some that appeared first in ileum or blood. High graft-versus-host to host-versus-graft T cell clonal ratios marked allografts of patients with graft-donor macrochimerism.

The CDR3 covers 11 residues. CDR1 and CDR2 from the germline V gene are SQVTM and ANQGSEA. V shed 6 bases, J shed 6 bases, and the junction held 4 bases outside the gene matches. The chain joins TRBV29-1 to TRBJ1-2; 7 bases match TRBD1. The receptor was isolated from a human donor who was the organ donor for an intestinal transplant. The material was unstimulated CD4+ T cells sorted from spleen or lymph node cells, obtained before transplant. CDR3 sequence reads: CSVGQSDGYTF. The CDR3 DNA follows: TGCAGCGTGGGACAGTCAGATGGCTACACCTTC.